The 5 T cell receptor beta chains in this list originate from one sample, sequenced in a study of shared clonotypes between healthy human individuals. Measured with immunoSEQ multiplex PCR; TCRdb has only the in-frame clones, and not every one. The sample holds roughly 2 million clones, roughly 94% seen once. Sequencing used naive CD4+ T cells sorted from blood. Subset reported: CD45RA+ positively selected. Every receptor here comes from a man aged 18 to 29 in good health.

Concerning this clone: At the DNA level, this CDR3 is encoded by other sequences in the same sample as well. This chain joins TRBV15 and TRBJ2-7; 10 positions agree with TRBD2. V was pared by 0 bases and J by 1 base, with 0 bases of the junction left unmatched. The CDR3 spans 15 residues. Per the germline V gene, CDR1 is LNHNV and CDR2 is YYDKDF (reference sequence). The CDR3 sequence: CATSREAGGSYEQYF. The CDR3 DNA reads TGTGCCACCAGCAGAGAAGCGGGAGGGTCCTACGAGCAGTACTTC.

The genes are TRBV5-3 and TRBJ2-7; D may be TRBD1 or TRBD2 (5 bases each). TRBV5-3 is an open reading frame whose function is uncertain. The ends were cut back, 4 bases at V and 5 bases at J, with 25 bases in the middle. CDR3 length: 17 residues. CDR3 bases: TGTGCCAGAAGCCAATCCGGGACCCAAGAAATTCACCACGAGCAGTACTTC. This encodes CARSQSGTQEIHHEQYF.

This sequence joins TRBV2 and TRBJ1-4; 8 bases fit TRBD1. The CDR3 totals 16 residues. V trimming: 6 bases; J trimming: 0 bases; junction bases outside the gene matches: 6. Germline CDR1 SNHLY, CDR2 FYNNEI. The CDR3 DNA sequence: TGTGCCAGCAGAATGGGACAGGCATCAACTAATGAAAAACTGTTTTTT. It specifies CASRMGQASTNEKLFF.

A single count supports this clone. V usage is TRBV10-3 and J usage is TRBJ1-2; D might be TRBD1 (5 bases). The CDR3 is 14 residues long. V was pared by 0 bases and J by 3 bases, with 8 bases between. Germline CDR1 reads ENHRY; CDR2 reads SYGVKD. The CDR3 coding sequence is TGTGCCATCAGTGAGTCCGGGACCTACTATGGCTACACCTTC. This gives the protein CAISESGTYYGYTF.

The chain combines TRBV7-3 with TRBJ2-1; D tentatively reads TRBD1 or TRBD2 (5 bases each). Germline CDR1 SGHTA, CDR2 FQGTGA. The CDR3 is made up of 14 amino acids. Trimming left V 1 base short and J 6 bases short, with 10 bases between. The CDR3 region has the DNA TGTGCCAGCAGCTTAATCGGGGCGAGCAATGAGCAGTTCTTC. This codes for CASSLIGASNEQFF.